The sequence of this T cell receptor beta chain was determined in a study of T cell repertoires in ileal Crohn's disease. On the study more broadly: Every patient was operated on for stricturing (about 60%) or penetrating (about 40%) complications. About half of patients got postoperative therapy: approximately 12 thiopurines, 18 anti-TNF.

V lost 6 bases, J lost 2 bases, and 13 bases lay in between. This CDR3 is 14 amino acids long. CDR1 and CDR2 from the germline V gene are MDHEN and SYDVKM. The table came from immunoSEQ multiplex PCR; TCRdb's copy has only in-frame clones and leaves some out. The data contain over 11,000 clones, roughly four fifths of them singletons. The chain has TRBV28 and TRBJ1-1; D possibly corresponds to TRBD1 (5 bases). This receptor was identified in an adult with Crohn's disease. The sequenced sample consisted of ileal tissue. The CDR3 DNA follows: TGTGCCAGCAGGCAGGGAGGGGATAACACTGAAGCTTTCTTT. Translated: CASRQGGDNTEAFF.